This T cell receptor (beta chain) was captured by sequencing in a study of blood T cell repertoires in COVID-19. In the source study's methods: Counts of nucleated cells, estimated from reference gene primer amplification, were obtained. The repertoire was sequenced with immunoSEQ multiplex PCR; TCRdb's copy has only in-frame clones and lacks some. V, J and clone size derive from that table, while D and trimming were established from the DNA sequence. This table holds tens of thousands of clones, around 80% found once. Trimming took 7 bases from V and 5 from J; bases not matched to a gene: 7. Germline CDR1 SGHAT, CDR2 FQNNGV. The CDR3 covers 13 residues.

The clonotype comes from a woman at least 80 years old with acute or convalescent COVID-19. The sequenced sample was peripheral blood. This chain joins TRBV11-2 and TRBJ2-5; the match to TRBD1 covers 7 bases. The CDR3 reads CASTRTGVETQYF. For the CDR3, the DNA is TGTGCCAGCACGAGGACAGGAGTTGAGACCCAGTACTTC. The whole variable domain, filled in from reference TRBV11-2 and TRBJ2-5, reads EAGVAQSPRYKIIEKRQSVAFWCNPISGHATLYWYQQILGQGPKLLIQFQNNGVVDDSQLPKDRFSAERLKGVDSTLKIQPAKLEDSAVYLCASTRTGVETQYFGPGTRLLVL.